The rows below give T cell receptor beta chains drawn from one sample of a study of cytomegalovirus exposure and HLA in healthy donors. Data came from immunoSEQ multiplex PCR; TCRdb stores just in-frame clones and leaves some out. In the table there are 65,000 to 90,000 clones, approximately 95% of which are singletons. The sequenced material came from PBMCs. The origin of the receptors is a man aged 18 to 35 in good health and CMV-seronegative. CDR3s include the opening cysteine and the closing phenylalanine or tryptophan. The order of the fields is J gene, V gene, D gene, clone size, CDR3 protein, CDR3 DNA. D genes are given only for firm matches. A row's size may be missing; if present it is once, few, many or a size class.

TRBJ1-5	TRBV19	NA	NA	CASTPDRNVPPQHF	TGTGCCAGTACCCCGGACAGAAACGTCCCGCCCCAGCATTTT
TRBJ2-7	TRBV30	NA	NA	CAWISVGGPNEQYF	TGTGCCTGGATTTCGGTGGGGGGGCCGAACGAGCAGTACTTC
TRBJ1-5	TRBV10-3	TRBD1	NA	CAIKGRGFELHSNQPQHF	TGTGCCATCAAAGGCAGGGGGTTCGAACTACATAGCAATCAGCCCCAGCATTTT
TRBJ1-1	TRBV23-1	TRBD1	NA	CASSQSIRGRTEAFF	TGCGCCAGCAGTCAATCGATCAGGGGGCGAACTGAAGCTTTCTTT
TRBJ2-7	TRBV18	NA	NA	CASSPLDSPYEQYF	TGTGCCAGCTCACCACTGGACAGCCCCTACGAGCAGTACTTC
TRBJ2-7	TRBV2	TRBD1	NA	CASSLDRGSGEQYF	TGTGCCAGCAGTTTAGACAGGGGAAGCGGCGAGCAGTACTTC
TRBJ2-7	TRBV28	NA	once	CASSPVANEQYF	TGTGCCAGCAGTCCCGTAGCCAACGAGCAGTACTTC
TRBJ2-2	TRBV19	NA	NA	CASSDGTLGAGELFF	TGTGCCAGTAGTGACGGGACTCTCGGGGCCGGGGAGCTGTTTTTT
TRBJ1-1	TRBV18	TRBD1	NA	CASSPPGQGYLMNTEAFF	TGTGCCAGCTCACCCCCGGGACAGGGGTATCTAATGAACACTGAAGCTTTCTTT
TRBJ2-7	TRBV5-1	TRBD2	NA	CASSLYASGGASSYEQYF	TGCGCCAGCAGCTTGTACGCTAGCGGGGGGGCTAGCTCCTACGAGCAGTACTTC
TRBJ1-5	TRBV11-1	NA	NA	CARLREEFQPQHF	TGTGCCCGACTTAGGGAGGAGTTCCAGCCCCAGCATTTT
TRBJ2-2	TRBV2	TRBD2	NA	CASSEWGGTGELFF	TGTGCCAGCAGTGAATGGGGGGGCACCGGGGAGCTGTTTTTT
TRBJ2-1	TRBV6-4	TRBD2	NA	CASSDSAGGGVVRQFF	TGTGCCAGCAGTGACTCAGCGGGAGGTGGGGTTGTTCGGCAGTTCTTC
TRBJ1-5	TRBV30	NA	NA	CAWSVPPGGRDQPQHF	TGTGCCTGGAGTGTACCGCCGGGGGGGAGGGATCAGCCCCAGCATTTT
TRBJ1-2	TRBV30	NA	once	CAWSAGPPGGYTF	TGTGCCTGGAGTGCCGGGCCCCCGGGAGGCTACACCTTC
TRBJ2-1	TRBV5-5	TRBD2	NA	CASSLELAGGPGYNEQFF	TGTGCCAGCAGCTTGGAACTAGCGGGGGGGCCCGGCTACAATGAGCAGTTCTTC
TRBJ1-2	TRBV7-9	NA	NA	CASSPSYQNYGYTF	TGTGCCAGCAGCCCTTCATACCAGAACTATGGCTACACCTTC
TRBJ2-1	TRBV11-3	NA	NA	CASSSRRGYEQFF	TGTGCCAGCAGCTCCAGAAGGGGGTACGAGCAGTTCTTC
TRBJ2-1	TRBV27	NA	NA	CATQTWETPYNEQFF	TGTGCCACACAGACTTGGGAGACCCCCTACAATGAGCAGTTCTTC
TRBJ1-2	TRBV5-6	NA	NA	CASSLFTGNGYTF	TGTGCCAGCAGCTTGTTCACAGGGAACGGCTACACCTTC
TRBJ1-2	TRBV7-9	NA	NA	CASSAEGYTF	TGTGCCAGCAGCGCCGAGGGCTACACCTTC
TRBJ2-1	TRBV5-1	TRBD2	NA	CASSLRLAGVGEQFF	TGCGCCAGCAGCTTGAGGCTAGCGGGGGTAGGTGAGCAGTTCTTC
TRBJ2-1	TRBV2	TRBD2	NA	CASSARGGVNEQFF	TGTGCCAGCAGTGCTCGGGGGGGCGTGAATGAGCAGTTCTTC
TRBJ1-4	TRBV5-1	NA	NA	CASSPERPKNEKLFF	TGCGCCAGCAGCCCGGAGAGGCCAAAAAATGAAAAACTGTTTTTT